This T cell receptor beta chain is drawn from a study of CD8 T cell repertoires and HIV-1 epitope variants. Study information: Separate wells received one of Twenty-five Gag or Nef variant peptides. T cells were cultured for 9 to 11 days with cytokines added on days 3 and 7.

Worth noting for this clone: The target antigen is unknown.

This table comes from immunoSEQ multiplex PCR, and its TCRdb copy is limited to in-frame clones, with some not included. The table records roughly 5,500 clones, about two thirds of them present only once. There are 14 residues in the CDR3. V was cut by 2 bases and J by 9 bases, with 14 bases left in between. Germline-derived CDR1 and CDR2 are MNHEY and SVGAGI. The sequenced sample consisted of cultured CD8+ T cells derived from PBMCs. The TCR originated in a male donor with HIV. The genes are TRBV6-5 and TRBJ2-1; a possible D gene is TRBD2 (7 bases). In DNA form, the CDR3 reads TGTGCCAGCAGTTACGGGGGAGGGGGGGGTGAGCAGTTCTTC. Protein: CASSYGGGGGEQFF.